This is a list of T cell receptor beta chains from one sample in a study of blood T cell repertoires in COVID-19. The protocol was immunoSEQ multiplex PCR, while the TCRdb copy is restricted to in-frame clones and leaves out a portion. The table has over 90,000 clones, 81% seen once. Sequenced material: peripheral blood. The source is a man in his sixties with acute or convalescent COVID-19. CDR3s include the opening cysteine and the closing phenylalanine or tryptophan. D genes are given only for firm matches. Only some rows state a clone size, as once, few, many or a class for expanded clones.

D gene	V gene	J gene	clone size	CDR3 DNA	CDR3 protein
NA	TRBV21-1	TRBJ2-2	NA	TGTGCCAGCAGCAAAGTTGAGGGGGTCGCGAACACCGGGGAGCTGTTTTTT	CASSKVEGVANTGELFF
NA	TRBV5-6	TRBJ1-5	NA	TGTGCCAGCAGCTTGGCGAGGACGGGGGGCAATCAGCCCCAGCATTTT	CASSLARTGGNQPQHF
NA	TRBV7-9	TRBJ2-3	NA	TGTGCCAGCAGCTCACTGGCGGGATCGGGAGTTGCTCGGCCAGATACGCAGTATTTT	CASSSLAGSGVARPDTQYF
NA	TRBV5-5	TRBJ1-1	few	TGTGCCAGCAGCTCCCAGCCAACAGGGAACACTGAAGCTTTCTTT	CASSSQPTGNTEAFF
NA	TRBV9	TRBJ2-5	NA	TGTGCCAGCTCAACCGGGGGAGGACAAGAGACCCAGTACTTC	CASSTGGGQETQYF
NA	TRBV19	TRBJ1-1	NA	TGTGCCAGTACCCTGGGGGGGCACTCGAACACTGAAGCTTTCTTT	CASTLGGHSNTEAFF
TRBD2	TRBV7-9	TRBJ2-7	NA	TGTGCCAGCAGCTTAGGCAGCGGGAGATCCTACGAGCAGTACTTC	CASSLGSGRSYEQYF
TRBD2	TRBV5-1	TRBJ2-5	NA	TGCGCCAGCAGGGGAGCGGGACTGGCCCAAGAGACCCAGTACTTC	CASRGAGLAQETQYF
TRBD1	TRBV28	TRBJ1-5	NA	TGTGCCAGCAGCCGGGACAGGGGCTTAATTGCCCAGCATTTT	CASSRDRGLIAQHF
NA	TRBV5-6	TRBJ1-4	NA	TGTGCCAGCAGCTTGGCCGTCTCGTTTGGAGGAGAAAAACTGTTTTTT	CASSLAVSFGGEKLFF
NA	TRBV11-2	TRBJ1-4	NA	TGTGCCAGCAGCTTAGGCGGCGGCGGGAGTAATGAAAAACTGTTTTTT	CASSLGGGGSNEKLFF
NA	TRBV9	TRBJ2-5	few	TGTGCCAGCAGCCCAGGGATACAAGAGACCCAGTACTTC	CASSPGIQETQYF
NA	TRBV28	TRBJ1-4	NA	TGTGCCAGCAGTGAGAATGAAAAACTGTTTTTT	CASSENEKLFF